This paragraph reports one T cell receptor beta chain. Its antigen remains unidentified. This sample was taken from a study of monozygotic twins with inflammatory bowel disease. Points from the study as a whole: TCRbeta inverse Simpson diversity was decreased in IBD patients versus healthy co-twins. Concordance status among twins (concordant versus discordant) showed no link to repertoire similarity, possibly from limited power.

This CDR3 has 18 residues. Germline CDR1 and CDR2: SGHAT and FQDESV (reference sequence). UMIs were attached via template switching, each with a 6-nucleotide sample barcode. TCRdb reanalyzed the 5' RACE reads, giving one entry per CDR3 protein sequence and no DNA. Its table lists approximately 330,000 distinct CDR3 sequences. The rearrangement links TRBV11-1 to TRBJ2-7; there is no DNA to check the TCRdb D call of TRBD2. The sample taken for sequencing was blood. This receptor was taken from a human donor with ulcerative colitis or Crohn's disease, or a healthy co-twin of an affected twin (not recorded which). CDR3: CASSTLTVPGLPSYEQYF.